This T cell receptor (beta chain) stems from a study of cytomegalovirus exposure and HLA in healthy donors. The CDR3 runs to 15 residues. Germline CDR1 and CDR2: SGHNT and YYREEE (reference sequence). V was clipped by 0 bases and J by 8 bases, with 16 bases between them. Profiling relied on immunoSEQ multiplex PCR, and the TCRdb table lists in-frame clones only, not all of them. The table has around 200,000 clones, 81% seen once. Material: PBMCs. The receptor was isolated from a woman in her twenties or thirties in good health and CMV-seronegative. The chain couples TRBV5-4 to TRBJ2-3; a possible D gene is TRBD1 (6 bases). CDR3 coding DNA: TGTGCCAGCAGCTTGGGGACATCAATAGGGGGTACGCAGTATTTT. Its translation is CASSLGTSIGGTQYF.